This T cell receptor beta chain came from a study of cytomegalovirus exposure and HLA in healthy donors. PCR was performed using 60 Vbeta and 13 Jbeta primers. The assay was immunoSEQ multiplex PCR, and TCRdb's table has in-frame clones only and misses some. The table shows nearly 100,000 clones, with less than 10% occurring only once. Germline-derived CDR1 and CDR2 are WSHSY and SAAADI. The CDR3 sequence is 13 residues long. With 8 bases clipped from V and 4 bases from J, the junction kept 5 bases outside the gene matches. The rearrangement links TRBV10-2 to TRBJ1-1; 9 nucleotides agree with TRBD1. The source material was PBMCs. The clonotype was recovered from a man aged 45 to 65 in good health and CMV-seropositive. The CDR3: CASGSQGATEAFF. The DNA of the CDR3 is TGCGCCAGCGGATCACAGGGGGCCACTGAAGCTTTCTTT.